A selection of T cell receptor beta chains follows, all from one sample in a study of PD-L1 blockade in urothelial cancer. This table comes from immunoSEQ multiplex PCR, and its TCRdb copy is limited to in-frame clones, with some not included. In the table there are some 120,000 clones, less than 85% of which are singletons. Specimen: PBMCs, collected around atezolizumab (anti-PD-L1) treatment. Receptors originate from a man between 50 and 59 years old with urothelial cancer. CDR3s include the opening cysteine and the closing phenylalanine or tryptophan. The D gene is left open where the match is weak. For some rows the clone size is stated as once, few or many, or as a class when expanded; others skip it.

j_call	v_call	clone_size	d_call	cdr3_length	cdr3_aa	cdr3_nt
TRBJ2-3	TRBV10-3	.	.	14	CAISDPRGGDTQYF	TGTGCCATCAGTGACCCTAGGGGAGGAGATACGCAGTATTTT
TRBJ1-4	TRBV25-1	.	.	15	CASSGLGLTSEKLFF	TGTGCCAGCAGTGGCCTTGGACTTACCAGTGAAAAACTGTTTTTT
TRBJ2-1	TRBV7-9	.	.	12	CASSLENNEQFF	TGTGCCAGCAGCTTGGAGAACAATGAGCAGTTCTTC
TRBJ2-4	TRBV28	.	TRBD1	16	CASSPTGGWAKNIQYF	TGTGCCAGCAGTCCCACAGGGGGCTGGGCCAAAAACATTCAGTACTTC
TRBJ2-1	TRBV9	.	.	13	CASSVGASNEQFF	TGTGCCAGCAGCGTAGGAGCTTCTAATGAGCAGTTCTTC
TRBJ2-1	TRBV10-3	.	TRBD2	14	CAISRLADYNEQFF	TGTGCCATCAGTAGACTAGCTGATTACAATGAGCAGTTCTTC
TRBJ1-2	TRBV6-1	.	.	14	CASSEASTLYGYTF	TGTGCCAGCAGTGAAGCCAGTACCCTCTATGGCTACACCTTC
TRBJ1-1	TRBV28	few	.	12	CASSLEAAEAFF	TGTGCCAGCAGTTTGGAGGCCGCTGAAGCTTTCTTT
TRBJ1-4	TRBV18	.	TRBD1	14	CASSWTGSNEKLFF	TGTGCCAGCTCATGGACAGGGAGTAATGAAAAACTGTTTTTT
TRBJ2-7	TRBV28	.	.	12	CACAGAKGEQYF	TGTGCCTGCGCGGGCGCGAAAGGCGAGCAGTACTTC
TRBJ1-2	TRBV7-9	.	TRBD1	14	CASSSGTGGYGYTF	TGTGCCAGCAGCTCGGGGACAGGAGGCTATGGCTACACCTTC
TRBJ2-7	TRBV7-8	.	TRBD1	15	CASSLGGQGAREQYF	TGTGCCAGCAGCTTAGGGGGACAGGGGGCGCGTGAGCAGTACTTC
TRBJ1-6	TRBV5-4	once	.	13	CASRGDNRSPLHF	TGTGCCAGCAGGGGAGACAATCGTTCACCCCTCCACTTT
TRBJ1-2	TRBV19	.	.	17	CASSISDSSYSIRGYTF	TGTGCCAGTAGTATTTCGGACAGCTCATACTCAATACGCGGCTACACCTTC
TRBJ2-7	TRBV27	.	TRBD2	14	CASRRTSATYEQYF	TGTGCCAGCAGGCGGACTAGCGCAACCTACGAGCAGTACTTC
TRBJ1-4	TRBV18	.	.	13	CASSPQGGEKLFF	TGTGCCAGCTCACCACAGGGAGGGGAAAAACTGTTTTTT
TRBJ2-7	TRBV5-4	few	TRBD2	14	CASSYGTRGYEQYF	TGTGCCAGCAGCTACGGGACTAGAGGTTACGAGCAGTACTTC
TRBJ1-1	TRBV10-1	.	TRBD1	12	CASSERGQEAVF	TGCGCCAGCAGTGAGAGGGGGCAAGAGGCTGTCTTT
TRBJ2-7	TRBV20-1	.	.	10	CSATNYEQYF	TGCAGTGCCACTAACTACGAGCAGTACTTC
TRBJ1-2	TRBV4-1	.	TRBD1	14	CASSHPRGNYGYTF	TGCGCCAGCAGCCACCCCAGGGGGAACTATGGCTACACCTTC
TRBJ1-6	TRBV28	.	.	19	CASSGIIGHVSSRNSPLHF	TGTGCCAGCAGTGGGATCATAGGACACGTATCATCTCGGAATTCACCCCTCCACTTT
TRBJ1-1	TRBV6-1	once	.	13	CASSELLNTEAFF	TGTGCCAGCAGTGAACTCCTGAACACTGAAGCTTTCTTT
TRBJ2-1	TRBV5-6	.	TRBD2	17	CASSLGLAERSYNEQFF	TGTGCCAGCAGCTTGGGACTAGCGGAACGCTCCTACAATGAGCAGTTCTTC
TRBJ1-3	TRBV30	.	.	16	CAWSVWTGSSGNTIYF	TGTGCCTGGAGTGTCTGGACTGGGAGCTCTGGAAACACCATATATTTT
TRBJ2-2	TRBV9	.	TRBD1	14	CASNRDRVSGELFF	TGTGCCAGCAACCGGGACAGGGTTTCCGGGGAGCTGTTTTTT
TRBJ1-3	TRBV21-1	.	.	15	CASSEGSEGRDTIYF	TGTGCCAGCAGCGAGGGATCCGAGGGTCGGGACACCATATATTTT
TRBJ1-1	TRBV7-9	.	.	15	CASTLAEGVNTEAFF	TGTGCCAGCACCCTTGCAGAAGGGGTGAACACTGAAGCTTTCTTT
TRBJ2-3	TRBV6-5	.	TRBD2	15	CASSRTSGFTDTQYF	TGTGCCAGCAGTAGGACTAGCGGCTTCACAGATACGCAGTATTTT
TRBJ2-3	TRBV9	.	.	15	CASSSLGLGSDTQYF	TGTGCCAGCAGCTCCTTGGGCTTAGGCTCCGATACGCAGTATTTT
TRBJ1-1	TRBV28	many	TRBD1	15	CASSLPGTAGTEAFF	TGTGCCAGCAGTCTTCCTGGGACAGCGGGCACTGAAGCTTTCTTT
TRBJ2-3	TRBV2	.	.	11	CASRGGDTQYF	TGTGCCTCACGTGGGGGGGATACGCAGTATTTT
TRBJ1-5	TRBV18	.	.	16	CASSPRSNGLNQPQHF	TGTGCCAGCTCACCACGGTCCAATGGGCTCAATCAGCCCCAGCATTTT
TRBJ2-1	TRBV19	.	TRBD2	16	CASSIGSGRKYNEQFF	TGTGCCAGTAGTATAGGAAGCGGGAGGAAGTACAATGAGCAGTTCTTC
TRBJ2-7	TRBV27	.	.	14	CASRKGGNSYEQYF	TGTGCCAGCAGAAAGGGGGGGAACTCCTACGAGCAGTACTTC
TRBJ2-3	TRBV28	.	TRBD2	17	CASSFRLAGGFTDTQYF	TGTGCCAGCAGTTTTCGTCTAGCGGGAGGGTTCACAGATACGCAGTATTTT
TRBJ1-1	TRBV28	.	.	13	CASSSGRGQSAFF	TGTGCCAGCAGTTCCGGCCGAGGGCAGTCAGCTTTCTTT
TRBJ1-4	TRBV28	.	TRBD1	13	CASRPGGGEKLFF	TGTGCCAGCAGACCAGGGGGCGGTGAAAAACTGTTTTTT
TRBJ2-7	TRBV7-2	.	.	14	CASSPGTRPYEQYF	TGTGCCAGCAGCCCCGGGACTCGGCCCTACGAGCAGTACTTC
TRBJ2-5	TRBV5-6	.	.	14	CASSLDAGEETQYF	TGTGCCAGCAGCTTGGACGCAGGGGAGGAGACCCAGTACTTC
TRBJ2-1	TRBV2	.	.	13	CASRGRAPNEQFF	TGTGCCAGCAGGGGCAGGGCCCCCAATGAGCAGTTCTTC